What follows describes a single T cell receptor beta chain. Its matching antigen is unknown. At the DNA level, this CDR3 is encoded by other sequences in the same sample as well. The source of the sample is a study of shared clonotypes between healthy human individuals. Study summary: Three plates each covered CD4 naive and memory; CD8 naive two, CD8 memory one.

Those who donated, Caucasian adults without exception, all lived in Nashville, Tennessee. Germline assignment: CDR1 SGDLS and CDR2 YYNGEE. V was shortened by 0 bases and J by 3 bases, with 10 bases between the two germline ends. CDR3 length: 14 residues. Study outcomes and limitations: Unshared clonotypes carried lower generation probabilities than those common to all four donors.

Researchers divided each subset's genomic DNA evenly across several immunoSEQ plates. Libraries were prepared by immunoSEQ multiplex PCR; TCRdb keeps only in-frame clonotypes and omits some of them. The sample consists of under 1,900,000 clones, 97% to 99% of them appearing once. The sequence came from a man aged 25 to 45 in good health. The sample was naive CD4+ T cells sorted from blood. As for subset: CD45RA+ positively selected. This sequence joins TRBV9 and TRBJ2-7; possible D gene TRBD2, 6 bases. The CDR3 sequence: CASSVAEGFYEQYF. DNA of the CDR3: TGTGCCAGCAGCGTAGCGGAGGGGTTCTACGAGCAGTACTTC.